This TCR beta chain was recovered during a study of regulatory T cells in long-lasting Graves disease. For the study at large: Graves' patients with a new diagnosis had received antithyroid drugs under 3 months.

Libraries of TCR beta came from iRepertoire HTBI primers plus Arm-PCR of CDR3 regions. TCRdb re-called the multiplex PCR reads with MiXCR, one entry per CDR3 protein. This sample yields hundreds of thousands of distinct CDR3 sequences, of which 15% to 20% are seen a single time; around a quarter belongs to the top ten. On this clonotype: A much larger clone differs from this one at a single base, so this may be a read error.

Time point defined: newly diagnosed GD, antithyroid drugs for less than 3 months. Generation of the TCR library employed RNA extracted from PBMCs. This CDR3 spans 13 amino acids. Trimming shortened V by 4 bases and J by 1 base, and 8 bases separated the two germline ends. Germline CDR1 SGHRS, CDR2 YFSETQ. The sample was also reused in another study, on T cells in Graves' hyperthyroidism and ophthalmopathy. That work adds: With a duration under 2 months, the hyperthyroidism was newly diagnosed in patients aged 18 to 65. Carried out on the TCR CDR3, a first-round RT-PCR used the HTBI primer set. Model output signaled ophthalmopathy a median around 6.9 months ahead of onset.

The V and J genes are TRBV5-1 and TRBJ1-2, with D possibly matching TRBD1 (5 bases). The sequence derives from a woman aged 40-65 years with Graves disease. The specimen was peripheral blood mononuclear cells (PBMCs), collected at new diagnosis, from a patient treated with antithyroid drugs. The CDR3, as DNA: TGCGCCAGCAGCAGGGACTATAACTATGGCTACACCTTC. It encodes CASSRDYNYGYTF.